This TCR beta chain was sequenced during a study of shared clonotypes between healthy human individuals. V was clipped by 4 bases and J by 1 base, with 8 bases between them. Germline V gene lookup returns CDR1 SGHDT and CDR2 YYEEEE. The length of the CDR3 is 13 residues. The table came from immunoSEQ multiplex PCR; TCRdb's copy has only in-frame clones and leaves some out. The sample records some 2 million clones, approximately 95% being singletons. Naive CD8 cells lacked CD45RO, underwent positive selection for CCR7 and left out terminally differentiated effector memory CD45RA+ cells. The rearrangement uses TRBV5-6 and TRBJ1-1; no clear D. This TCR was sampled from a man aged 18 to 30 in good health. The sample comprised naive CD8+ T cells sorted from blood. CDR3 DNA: TGTGCCAGCAGCGTTGACACGAACACTGAAGCTTTCTTT. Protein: CASSVDTNTEAFF.